This paragraph covers one TCR beta chain sequence. Each CDR3 protein gets one entry after TCRdb re-called the 5' RACE reads with MiXCR. Seen here are around 150,000 distinct CDR3 sequences, around 45% observed once, and the top ten hold roughly 15%. These data belong to a study of CD8 T cells in ankylosing spondylitis. The CDR3 is 14 residues long. The ends were cut back, 4 bases at V and 3 bases at J, with 10 bases in the middle. The germline V gene encodes CDR1 MGHRA and CDR2 YSYEKL. The chain uses TRBV4-1 and TRBJ1-5; D call uncertain. What was sequenced was synovial fluid, either unsorted or a sorted T cell fraction (not recorded which). The clonotype originates from a male donor with ankylosing spondylitis. The CDR3 region has the DNA TGCGCCAGCAGCCGATCGCAGGTCAATCAGCCCCAGCATTTT. Amino acid sequence: CASSRSQVNQPQHF.